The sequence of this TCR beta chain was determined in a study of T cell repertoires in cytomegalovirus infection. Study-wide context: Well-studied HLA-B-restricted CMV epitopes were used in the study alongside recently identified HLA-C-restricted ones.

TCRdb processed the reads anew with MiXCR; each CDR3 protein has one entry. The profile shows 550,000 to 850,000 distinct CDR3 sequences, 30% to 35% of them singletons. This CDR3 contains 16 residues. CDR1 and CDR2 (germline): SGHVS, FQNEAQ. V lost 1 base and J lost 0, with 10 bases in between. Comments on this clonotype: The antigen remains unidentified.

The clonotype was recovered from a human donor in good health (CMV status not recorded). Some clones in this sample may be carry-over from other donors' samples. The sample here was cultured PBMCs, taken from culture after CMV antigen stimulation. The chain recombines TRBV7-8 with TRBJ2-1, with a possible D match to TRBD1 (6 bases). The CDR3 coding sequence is TGTGCCAGCAGCTTAGTGGGGGCGGCCTCCTACAATGAGCAGTTCTTC. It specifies CASSLVGAASYNEQFF.